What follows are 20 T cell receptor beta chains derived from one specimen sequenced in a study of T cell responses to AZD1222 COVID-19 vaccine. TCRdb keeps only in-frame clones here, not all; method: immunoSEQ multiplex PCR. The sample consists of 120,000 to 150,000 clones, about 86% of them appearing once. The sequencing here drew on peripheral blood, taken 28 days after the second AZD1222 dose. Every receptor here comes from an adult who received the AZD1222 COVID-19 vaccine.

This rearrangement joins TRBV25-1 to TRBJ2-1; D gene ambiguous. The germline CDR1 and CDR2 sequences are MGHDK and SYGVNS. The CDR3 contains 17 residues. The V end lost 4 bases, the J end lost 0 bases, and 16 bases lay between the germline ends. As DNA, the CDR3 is TGTGCCAGCAGTGCCATCGTGGTGGGCAGCTCCTACAATGAGCAGTTCTTC. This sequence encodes CASSAIVVGSSYNEQFF.

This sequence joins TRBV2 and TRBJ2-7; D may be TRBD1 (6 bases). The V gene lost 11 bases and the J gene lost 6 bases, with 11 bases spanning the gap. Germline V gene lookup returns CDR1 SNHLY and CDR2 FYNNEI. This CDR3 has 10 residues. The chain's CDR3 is CALSRGEQYF. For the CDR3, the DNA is TGTGCCCTCAGCAGGGGCGAGCAGTACTTC.

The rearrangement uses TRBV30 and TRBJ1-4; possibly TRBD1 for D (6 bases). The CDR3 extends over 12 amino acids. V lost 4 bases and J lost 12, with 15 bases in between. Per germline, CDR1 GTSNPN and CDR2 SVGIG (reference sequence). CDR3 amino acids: CAWTRGEGQLFF. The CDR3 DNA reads TGTGCCTGGACCAGGGGTGAGGGCCAACTGTTTTTT.

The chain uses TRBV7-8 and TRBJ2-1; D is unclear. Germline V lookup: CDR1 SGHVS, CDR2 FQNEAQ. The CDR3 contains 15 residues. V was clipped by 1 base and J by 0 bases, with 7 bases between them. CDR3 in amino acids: CASSLVSASYNEQFF. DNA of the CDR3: TGTGCCAGCAGCTTAGTTAGTGCCTCCTACAATGAGCAGTTCTTC.

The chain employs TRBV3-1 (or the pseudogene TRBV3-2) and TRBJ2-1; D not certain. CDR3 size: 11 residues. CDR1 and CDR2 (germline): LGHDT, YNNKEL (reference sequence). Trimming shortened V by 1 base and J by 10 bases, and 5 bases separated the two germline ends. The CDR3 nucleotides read TGTGCCAGCAGCCAAGTGGGGGAGCAGTTCTTC. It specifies CASSQVGEQFF.

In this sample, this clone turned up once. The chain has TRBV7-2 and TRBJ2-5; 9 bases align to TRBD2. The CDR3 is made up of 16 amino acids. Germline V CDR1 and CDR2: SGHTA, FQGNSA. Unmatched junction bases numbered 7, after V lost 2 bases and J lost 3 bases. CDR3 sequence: CASSLTFGTSKETQYF. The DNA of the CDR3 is TGTGCCAGCAGCTTAACATTTGGGACTAGCAAAGAGACCCAGTACTTC.

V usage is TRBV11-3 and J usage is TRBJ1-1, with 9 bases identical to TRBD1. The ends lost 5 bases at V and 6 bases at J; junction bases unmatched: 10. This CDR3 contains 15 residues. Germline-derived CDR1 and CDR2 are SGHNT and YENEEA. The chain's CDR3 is CASSPSWDREAEAFF. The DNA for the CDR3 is TGTGCCAGCAGCCCTTCTTGGGACAGGGAGGCTGAAGCTTTCTTT.

The DNA for the CDR3 is TGTGCCACCAGCGGGGGGGGGATTGACTCTGGAAACACCATATATTTT. It encodes CATSGGGIDSGNTIYF. V and J are TRBV15 and TRBJ1-3; possibly TRBD1 for D (5 bases). The CDR3 is 16 amino acids. The V gene's germline CDR1 is LNHNV and CDR2 YYDKDF (reference sequence). The V end was cut by 5 bases, the J end by 0 bases, with 14 bases between.

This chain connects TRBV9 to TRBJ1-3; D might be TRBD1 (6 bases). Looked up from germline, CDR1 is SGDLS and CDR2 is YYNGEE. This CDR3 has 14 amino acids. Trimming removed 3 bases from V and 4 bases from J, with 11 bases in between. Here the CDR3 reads CASSAQGTGNTIYF. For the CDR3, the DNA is TGTGCCAGCAGCGCCCAGGGGACGGGAAACACCATATATTTT.

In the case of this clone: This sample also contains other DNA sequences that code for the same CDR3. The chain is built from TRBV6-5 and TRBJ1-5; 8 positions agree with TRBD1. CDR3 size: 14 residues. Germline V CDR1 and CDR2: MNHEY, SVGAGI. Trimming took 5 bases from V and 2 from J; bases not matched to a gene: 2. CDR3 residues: CASSPTGGNQPQHF. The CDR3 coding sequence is TGTGCCAGCAGTCCGACAGGGGGCAATCAGCCCCAGCATTTT.

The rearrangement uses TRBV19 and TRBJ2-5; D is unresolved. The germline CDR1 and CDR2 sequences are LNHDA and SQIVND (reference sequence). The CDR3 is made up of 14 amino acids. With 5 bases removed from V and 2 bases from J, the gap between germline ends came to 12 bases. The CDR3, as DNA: TGTGCCAGTAGTTCGTCGACGTTTCAAGAGACCCAGTACTTC. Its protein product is CASSSSTFQETQYF.

The CDR3 sequence: CASSSGRVYGYTF. CDR3 in DNA: TGCGCCAGCAGCTCCGGACGGGTTTATGGCTACACCTTC. The J gene is TRBJ1-2, the V gene TRBV5-1; D ambiguous. The V end lost 3 bases, the J end lost 5 bases, and 11 bases lay between the germline ends. This CDR3 is built from 13 residues. Germline V gives CDR1 SGHRS, CDR2 YFSETQ.

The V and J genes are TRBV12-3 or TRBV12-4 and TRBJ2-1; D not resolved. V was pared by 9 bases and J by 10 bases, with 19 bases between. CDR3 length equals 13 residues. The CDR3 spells CASTTGRTNEQFF. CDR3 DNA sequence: TGTGCCAGTACGACGGGCCGTACTAACGAGCAGTTCTTC.

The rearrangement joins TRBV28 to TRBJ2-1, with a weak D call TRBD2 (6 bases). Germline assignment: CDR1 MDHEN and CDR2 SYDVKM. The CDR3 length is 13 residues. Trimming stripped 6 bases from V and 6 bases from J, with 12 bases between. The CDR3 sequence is CASSPGLPNEQFF. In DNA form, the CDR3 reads TGTGCCAGCAGCCCGGGACTCCCCAATGAGCAGTTCTTC.

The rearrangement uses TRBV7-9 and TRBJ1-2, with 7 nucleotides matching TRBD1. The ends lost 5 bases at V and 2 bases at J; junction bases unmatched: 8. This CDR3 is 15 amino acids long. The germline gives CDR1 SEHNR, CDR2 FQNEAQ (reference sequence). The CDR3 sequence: CASSGRTGINYGYTF. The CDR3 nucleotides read TGTGCCAGCAGCGGCAGGACAGGCATAAACTATGGCTACACCTTC. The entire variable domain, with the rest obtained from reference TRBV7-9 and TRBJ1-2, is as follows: DTGVSQNPRHKITKRGQNVTFRCDPISEHNRLYWYRQTLGQGPEFLTYFQNEAQLEKSRLLSDRFSAERPKGSFSTLEIQRTEQGDSAMYLCASSGRTGINYGYTFGSGTRLTVV.

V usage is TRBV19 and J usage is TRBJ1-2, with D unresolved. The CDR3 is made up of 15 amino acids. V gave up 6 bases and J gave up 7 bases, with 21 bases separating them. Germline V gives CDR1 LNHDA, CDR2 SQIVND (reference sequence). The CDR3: CASRNLGSRGLGYTF. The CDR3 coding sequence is TGTGCCAGTAGGAACCTGGGGTCACGAGGGCTTGGCTACACCTTC.

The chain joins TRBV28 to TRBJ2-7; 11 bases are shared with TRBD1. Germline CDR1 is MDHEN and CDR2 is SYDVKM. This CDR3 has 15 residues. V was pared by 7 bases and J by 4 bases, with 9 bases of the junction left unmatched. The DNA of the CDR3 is TGTGCCAGCAAGTGGGCCGGGACAGGGGGTTACGAGCAGTACTTC. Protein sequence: CASKWAGTGGYEQYF.

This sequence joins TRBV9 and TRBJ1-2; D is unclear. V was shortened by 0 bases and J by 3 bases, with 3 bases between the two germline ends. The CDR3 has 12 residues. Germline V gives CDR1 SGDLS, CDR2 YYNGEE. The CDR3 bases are TGTGCCAGCAGCGTAGGGGACTATGGCTACACCTTC. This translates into CASSVGDYGYTF.

The CDR3 protein is CASSSEEGNTIYF. Written as DNA, the CDR3 is TGTGCCAGCAGCTCCGAGGAAGGAAACACCATATATTTT. The chain carries TRBV2 and TRBJ1-3, with no clear D. Germline assignment: CDR1 SNHLY and CDR2 FYNNEI. Trimming took off 6 bases at V and 4 bases at J, with 10 bases between the two ends. The CDR3 contains 13 residues.

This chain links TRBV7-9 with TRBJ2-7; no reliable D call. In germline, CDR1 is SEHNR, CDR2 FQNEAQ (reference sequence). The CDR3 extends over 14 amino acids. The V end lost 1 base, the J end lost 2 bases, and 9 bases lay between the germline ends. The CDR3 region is CASSLGGNPYEQYF. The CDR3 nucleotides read TGTGCCAGCAGCTTAGGGGGAAACCCCTACGAGCAGTACTTC. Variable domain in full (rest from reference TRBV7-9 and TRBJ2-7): DTGVSQNPRHKITKRGQNVTFRCDPISEHNRLYWYRQTLGQGPEFLTYFQNEAQLEKSRLLSDRFSAERPKGSFSTLEIQRTEQGDSAMYLCASSLGGNPYEQYFGPGTRLTVT.